The present entry profiles one T cell receptor beta chain with its context. What it recognizes is unknown. At least two post-ART and at least one pre-ART PBMC sample were available for each donor. Before they underwent DNA extraction, samples held roughly 0.95-11 million cryopreserved PBMC. At survey level, the immunoSEQ assay was run in its v3.0 version. TCRdb keeps only in-frame clones here, not all; method: immunoSEQ multiplex PCR. Of roughly 25,000 clones listed, over 75% were seen once; the top ten hold 5% to 6%. This sample is drawn from a study of long-term antiretroviral therapy in people with HIV. The study, taken as a whole, reports: Drawn between the mid-2000s and the late 2010s, the blood was possibly obtained under older ART regimens.

CDR1 and CDR2 from the germline V gene are SGHRS and YFSETQ. Trimming stripped 0 bases from V and 8 bases from J, with 12 bases between. The CDR3 loop spans 14 amino acids. The chain joins TRBV5-1 to TRBJ2-1; D is unresolved. This TCR came from a woman aged 25 to 39 with HIV. The sequencing used unsorted PBMCs, collected 1.1 years before starting antiretroviral therapy. This chain's CDR3 is CASSLALVRDEQFF. The CDR3 DNA follows: TGCGCCAGCAGCTTGGCCTTAGTTCGAGATGAGCAGTTCTTC.